This T cell receptor (beta chain) stems from a study of T cell changes during pregnancy in multiple sclerosis (dated by TCRdb to about 2019). Turning to the overall study: The study examined how the T cell repertoire changed over the course of pregnancy in women with multiple sclerosis.

Library method: the immunoSEQ multiplex PCR assay. Here the immuneACCESS table is served through TCRdb, limited to in-frame sequences with V and J called. Missing clones are a known gap in these copies; in checked studies unresolved V genes cover under half, and the rest lacks a known reason. The sample contains 35,000 or so clones, about 91% of them found a single time. The ten largest clones capture around 11% of the sample. On this clone itself: What this receptor recognizes is not known. No clone much larger than this one lies a single base away; base qualities are absent.

V gives up 5 bases and J gives up 4 bases, and the segment between their germline ends measures 12 bases. Based on the germline V gene, the CDR1 and CDR2 sequences are SNHLY and FYNNEI. Taken from cysteine to phenylalanine, the CDR3 has 14 residues. Of all the DNA, just the CDR3 is kept, 42 bases in frame from base 1. This specimen consisted of CD8+ T cells from peripheral blood mononuclear cells, obtained in the third trimester of pregnancy. The sequence joins TRBV2 to TRBJ1-5, with the D gene not confidently named. This sequence was found in a female donor with multiple sclerosis, enrolled in a pregnancy study. DNA sequence: TGTGCCAGCAGTTGGAGGCGGGAAAATCAGCCCCAGCATTTT. Its product reads: CASSWRRENQPQHF.